This TCR beta chain was profiled in a study of CD8+ T cells in alopecia areata. A note on this clone: Additional DNA sequences in this sample encode the identical CDR3.

Noted treatment: oral pan-JAK inhibitor, 5-10 mg twice daily. Extracted RNA was reverse transcribed, and the resulting cDNA served as sequencing template. Libraries were prepared by immunoSEQ multiplex PCR; TCRdb keeps only in-frame clonotypes and omits some of them. The repertoire consists of 180,000 or so clones, with roughly 46% occurring once and the leading ten covering 9.5% to 13%. The CDR3 spans 13 residues. The germline V gene has CDR1 SGHRS and CDR2 YFSETQ. With 2 bases removed from V and 2 bases from J, the gap between germline ends came to 7 bases. V gene TRBV5-1 combines with J gene TRBJ2-5, with D possibly being TRBD2 (6 bases). The material was CD8+ T cells sorted from blood, obtained around week 53, from a patient treated with tofacitinib. The receptor comes from a human donor with alopecia areata. Here the CDR3 reads CASSFGGQETQYF. For the CDR3, the DNA is TGCGCCAGCAGCTTCGGAGGGCAAGAGACCCAGTACTTC.